What follows describes a single T cell receptor beta chain. This sample is part of a study of blood T cell repertoires in COVID-19. The wider study: COVID-19 samples collected from the United States, Italy and Spain covered acute and convalescent phases. The analysed material was cDNA or gDNA that came from T cells, B-cell-depleted T cells, or PBMCs.

V gave up 10 bases and J gave up 2 bases, with 18 bases separating them. Germline CDR1 is KGHSH and CDR2 is LQKENI. The CDR3 is 14 residues long. Some clones are missing from TCRdb's copy, which holds only in-frame ones; the method was immunoSEQ multiplex PCR. The sample includes a few hundred thousand clones, approximately 84% seen only once; the top ten take 5% to 7.5%. Everyone who took part was roughly 18 to 89 years old, and they came from about two dozen US areas. Participants were placed into cohorts based on the clinical history they reported. This sequence originates from a woman aged 45 to 65 who had been exposed to COVID-19. The rearrangement joins TRBV18 to TRBJ2-7; perhaps TRBD2 as D (6 bases). Sequenced: PBMCs or T cells enriched from blood (not recorded which). CDR3 protein: CATSPGPGAYEQYF. Written as DNA, the CDR3 is TGTGCCACTTCACCGGGACCGGGGGCCTACGAGCAGTACTTC. Complete variable domain (other parts from reference TRBV18 and TRBJ2-7): NAGVMQNPRHLVRRRGQEARLRCSPMKGHSHVYWYRQLPEEGLKFMVYLQKENIIDESGMPKERFSAEFPKEGPSILRIQQVVRGDSAAYFCATSPGPGAYEQYFGPGTRLTVT.